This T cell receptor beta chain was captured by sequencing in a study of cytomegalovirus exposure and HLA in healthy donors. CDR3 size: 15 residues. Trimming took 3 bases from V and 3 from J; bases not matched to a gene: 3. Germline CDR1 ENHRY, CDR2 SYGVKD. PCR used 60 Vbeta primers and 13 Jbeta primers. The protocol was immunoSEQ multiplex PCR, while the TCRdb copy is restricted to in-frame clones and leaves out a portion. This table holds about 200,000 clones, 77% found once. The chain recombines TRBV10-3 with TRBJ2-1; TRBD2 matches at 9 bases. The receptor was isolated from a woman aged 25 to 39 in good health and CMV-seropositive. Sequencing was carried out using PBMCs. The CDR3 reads CAISDPSGDYNEQFF. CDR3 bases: TGTGCCATCAGTGACCCTAGCGGGGACTACAATGAGCAGTTCTTC.